What follows describes a single T cell receptor beta chain. This entry is derived from a study of OX40 agonist ivuxolimab in advanced cancers. Clones were read by immunoSEQ multiplex PCR, and TCRdb kept only the in-frame ones, dropping some. The sample carries around 100,000 clones, approximately 89% recorded once. Trimming removed 1 base at V and 0 bases at J, with 11 bases between. The length of the CDR3 is 16 residues. CDR1 is SGHNT and CDR2 is YENEEA in the germline V gene. The chain combines TRBV11-3 with TRBJ2-3; D remains ambiguous. The sample here was CD4+ or CD8+ T cells sorted from blood, taken in a trial of the OX40 agonist ivuxolimab. This sequence originates from an adult with an advanced solid tumor such as melanoma, head and neck, liver or kidney cancer. CDR3 loop: CASSLGYSQSTDTQYF. The CDR3 bases are TGTGCCAGCAGCTTAGGGTACAGCCAAAGCACAGATACGCAGTATTTT.